These T cell receptor beta chains were read from a single sample in a study of cytomegalovirus exposure and HLA in healthy donors. This table comes from immunoSEQ multiplex PCR, and its TCRdb copy is limited to in-frame clones, with some not included. The sample consists of around 190,000 clones, about 81% of them appearing once. The sample taken for sequencing was PBMCs. The receptors derive from a woman in her twenties or thirties in good health and CMV-seronegative. Both conserved end residues are trimmed from each CDR3. The order of the fields is CDR3 length, D gene, clone size, V gene, CDR3 protein. The D gene is left open where the match is weak. Size is stated for part of the rows, as once, few or many counts, or as a class when the clone is expanded.

>12|-|-|TRBV7-9
ASSRTQGTYEQY
>12|-|-|TRBV6-5
ASSNPRLRNGYT
>12|-|-|TRBV21-1
ASRCDRPGYEQY
>12|-|-|TRBV7-9
ASSLGQGHYEQY
>12|TRBD2|-|TRBV10-1
ASSRGGSYNEQF
>13|-|-|TRBV27
ASSFKPANTGELF
>12|TRBD1|-|TRBV7-3
ASSKQGGNSPLH
>11|TRBD2|-|TRBV30
AWSGTSAGEQF
>12|TRBD1|-|TRBV28
ASSSGDRSYGYT
>11|-|-|TRBV2
ASRLQGSDTQY
>12|TRBD2|-|TRBV7-3
ASSPGLAGETQY
>13|-|-|TRBV6-1
ASSDRQTDSDTQY
>13|-|-|TRBV28
ASSPDRPNTGELF
>12|TRBD1|-|TRBV10-2
ATGGGTGGLEQY
>16|-|-|TRBV21-1
ASSNWSPRGRGIYEQY
>11|-|-|TRBV30
AWSVPLKETQY
>14|TRBD2|-|TRBV11-3
ASSLDMGLAYNEQF
>14|TRBD1|-|TRBV27
ASSSPLGQGALEQY
>13|-|-|TRBV2
ASSGFHRGGNEQF
>15|TRBD1|-|TRBV30
AWRKKTGTEGFLPQH
>13|-|-|TRBV5-6
ASSPRSLISYEQY
>13|TRBD2|-|TRBV6-1
ASILAGGRTDTQY
>10|-|few|TRBV9
ASSVATDTQY
>13|TRBD1|-|TRBV19
ACAGTDYSNQPQH
>12|-|-|TRBV6-5
ASSPRGANYGYT
>14|TRBD2|-|TRBV9
ASSGTSGRAWNEQF
>11|TRBD1|few|TRBV18
ASSAQGAYEQY
>13|-|-|TRBV6-5
ASSYNGQLNTEAF
>12|-|-|TRBV12-5
ASGPLQGAYEQY
>13|-|-|TRBV19
ASSPTGISTDTQY
>14|-|-|TRBV5-4
ASSEYQGTYGTEAF
>12|TRBD1|-|TRBV30
AWRARGSGNTIY
>15|TRBD2|-|TRBV10-2
ASSEFPSAGGPNTQY
>12|TRBD2|-|TRBV9
ASSALAGAYEQY
>12|-|-|TRBV28
ASSRYRAPYEQY
>13|-|-|TRBV7-8
ASSRGGGAGQPQH
>13|TRBD2|-|TRBV10-1
ASSEEVAGVNEQF
>13|TRBD1|-|TRBV6-5
ASSSRQGTNEKLF
>17|TRBD1|-|TRBV15
ATSRDPVGGLALKETQY
>15|-|-|TRBV10-1
ASSGGVWFGYYNEQF